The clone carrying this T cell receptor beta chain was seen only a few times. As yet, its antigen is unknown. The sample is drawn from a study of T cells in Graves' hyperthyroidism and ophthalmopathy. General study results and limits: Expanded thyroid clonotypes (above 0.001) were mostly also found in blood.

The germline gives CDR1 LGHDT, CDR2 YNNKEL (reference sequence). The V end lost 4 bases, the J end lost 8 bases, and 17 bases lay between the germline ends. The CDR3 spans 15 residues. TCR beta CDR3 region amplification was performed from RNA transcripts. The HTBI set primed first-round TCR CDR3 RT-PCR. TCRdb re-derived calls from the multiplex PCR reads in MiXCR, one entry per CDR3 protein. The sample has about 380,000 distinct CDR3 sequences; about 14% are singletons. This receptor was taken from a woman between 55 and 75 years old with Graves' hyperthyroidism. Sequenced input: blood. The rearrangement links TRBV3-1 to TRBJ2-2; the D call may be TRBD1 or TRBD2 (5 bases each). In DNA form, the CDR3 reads TGTGCCAGCAGCCTCCCAGTACAAGGGACGGGGGAGCTGTTTTTT. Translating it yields CASSLPVQGTGELFF.